The present TCR beta chain was sequenced within a study of cytomegalovirus exposure and HLA in healthy donors. PCR amplification relied on 60 Vbeta primers (plus 13 Jbeta primers). Generated by immunoSEQ multiplex PCR, the TCRdb table keeps only in-frame clones and is missing some. This table has 90,000 to 130,000 clones, approximately 78% appearing once. The CDR3 is made up of 13 amino acids. Germline CDR1 reads MNHNS; CDR2 reads SASEGT. With 2 bases removed from V and 3 bases from J, the gap between germline ends came to 7 bases. J is TRBJ1-1 and V is TRBV6-1; no definite D call. Sequences were obtained from PBMCs. This sequence originates from a man aged 25 to 40 in good health and CMV-seropositive. The CDR3 region has the DNA TGTGCCAGCAGTGAACGCACAGACACTGAAGCTTTCTTT. The encoded protein is CASSERTDTEAFF.